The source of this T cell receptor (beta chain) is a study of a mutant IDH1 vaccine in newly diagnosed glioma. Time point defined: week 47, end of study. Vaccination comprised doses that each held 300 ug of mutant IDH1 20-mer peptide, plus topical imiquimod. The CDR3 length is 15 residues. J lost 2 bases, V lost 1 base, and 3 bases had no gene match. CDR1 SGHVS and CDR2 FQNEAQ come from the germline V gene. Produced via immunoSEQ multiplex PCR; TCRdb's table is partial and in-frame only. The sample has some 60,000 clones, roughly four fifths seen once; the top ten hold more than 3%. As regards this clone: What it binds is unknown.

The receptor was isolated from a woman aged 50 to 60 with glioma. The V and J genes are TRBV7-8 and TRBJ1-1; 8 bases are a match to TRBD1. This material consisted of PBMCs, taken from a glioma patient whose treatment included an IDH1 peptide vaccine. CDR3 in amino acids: CASSLGTGFNTEAFF. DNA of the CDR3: TGTGCCAGCAGCTTAGGGACAGGGTTTAACACTGAAGCTTTCTTT.